Each of the 19 T cell receptor beta chains below was sequenced from the same sample in a study of blood T cell repertoires in COVID-19. Sequencing used immunoSEQ multiplex PCR; TCRdb keeps in-frame clones, though not all of them. Of approximately 67,000 clones listed, approximately 91% are singletons. The sample comprised peripheral blood. These receptors all come from a human donor in a cohort sampled during active COVID-19.

This chain uses TRBV28 with TRBJ2-3; D unresolved. Trimming stripped 5 bases from V and 2 bases from J, with 11 bases between. CDR3 size: 14 residues. Germline V gives CDR1 MDHEN, CDR2 SYDVKM. The CDR3 region has the DNA TGTGCCAGCAGTATAACCGGGTCCACAGATACGCAGTATTTT. This translates into CASSITGSTDTQYF.

This chain connects TRBV30 to TRBJ2-7, with no clear D. The CDR3 totals 11 residues. V gave up 3 bases and J gave up 4 bases, with 7 bases separating them. The germline CDR1 and CDR2 sequences are GTSNPN and SVGIG (reference sequence). The CDR3 protein is CAWRQKYEQYF. DNA for the CDR3: TGTGCCTGGAGACAGAAATACGAGCAGTACTTC. The complete variable domain, with remaining parts taken from reference TRBV30 and TRBJ2-7, reads SQTIHQWPATLVQPVGSPLSLECTVEGTSNPNLYWYRQAAGRGLQLLFYSVGIGQISSEVPQNLSASRPQDRQFILSSKKLLLSDSGFYLCAWRQKYEQYFGPGTRLTVT.

The V and J genes are TRBV7-2 and TRBJ2-5; D remains ambiguous. Trimming took off 5 bases at V and 0 bases at J, with 10 bases between the two ends. Germline V lookup: CDR1 SGHTA, CDR2 FQGNSA. The CDR3 extends over 14 amino acids. The CDR3 DNA sequence: TGTGCCAGCAGCGTTCTCGGGTACCAAGAGACCCAGTACTTC. Its protein is CASSVLGYQETQYF.

V usage is TRBV28 and J usage is TRBJ2-2; D possibly corresponds to TRBD2 (5 bases). V shed 4 bases and J shed 1 base, with 10 bases lying between them. The CDR3 is made up of 15 amino acids. Germline CDR1 is MDHEN and CDR2 is SYDVKM. The CDR3 sequence: CASSSPGKNTGELFF. The CDR3 nucleotides are TGTGCCAGCAGTTCGCCGGGAAAGAACACCGGGGAGCTGTTTTTT.

CDR3 DNA: TGCAGCGTTACTCGGGAGAGGAACACCGGGGAGCTGTTTTTT. Translated, it gives CSVTRERNTGELFF. The chain is built from TRBV29-1 and TRBJ2-2; TRBD2 is a possible D gene (6 bases). V lost 5 bases, J lost 1 base, and 11 bases lay in between. The germline CDR1 and CDR2 sequences are SQVTM and ANQGSEA. The CDR3 covers 14 residues.

The chain is built from TRBV7-3 and TRBJ2-5; 11 bases agree with TRBD1. Looked up from germline, CDR1 is SGHTA and CDR2 is FQGTGA. V trimming: 1 base; J trimming: 5 bases; junction bases outside the gene matches: 12. This CDR3 has 18 residues. The CDR3 loop reads CASSLKSRGQGEKETQYF. CDR3 sequence (DNA): TGTGCCAGCAGCTTAAAAAGTCGGGGACAGGGGGAGAAGGAGACCCAGTACTTC.

This rearrangement joins TRBV18 to TRBJ2-1; TRBD1 matches at 8 bases. The CDR3 sequence is 16 residues long. Looked up from germline, CDR1 is KGHSH and CDR2 is LQKENI. J lost 0 bases, V lost 2 bases, and 3 bases had no gene match. This CDR3 reads CASSPGTGSSYNEQFF. CDR3 nucleotide sequence: TGTGCCAGCTCACCAGGGACAGGTAGCTCCTACAATGAGCAGTTCTTC. The full variable domain, rest sourced from reference TRBV18 and TRBJ2-1, is NAGVMQNPRHLVRRRGQEARLRCSPMKGHSHVYWYRQLPEEGLKFMVYLQKENIIDESGMPKERFSAEFPKEGPSILRIQQVVRGDSAAYFCASSPGTGSSYNEQFFGPGTRLTVL.

The V gene is TRBV21-1, the J gene TRBJ2-7; the D call of TRBD1 is as the table states it, not checked on the DNA. TRBV21-1 is labeled a pseudogene. CDR3 length: 19 residues. CDR3 region: CASSKKRPRVLMGCDEQYF. As DNA, the CDR3 is TGTGCCAGCAGCAAAAAGCGTCCCAGGGTGCTTATGGGGTGCGACGAGCAGTACTTC.

The V and J genes are TRBV4-1 and TRBJ1-2; D is possibly TRBD1 (6 bases). In germline, CDR1 is MGHRA, CDR2 YSYEKL. V shed 2 bases and J shed 0 bases, with 25 bases lying between them. CDR3 length: 20 residues. CDR3 bases: TGCGCCAGCAGCCAACGACAGGCAGCTAAACTCTATCCAGCTAACTATGGCTACACCTTC. Its protein product is CASSQRQAAKLYPANYGYTF.

The chain is built from TRBV4-1 and TRBJ2-5; D might be TRBD2 (5 bases). Trimming stripped 5 bases from V and 5 bases from J, with 18 bases between. CDR3 length equals 15 residues. Germline V lookup: CDR1 MGHRA, CDR2 YSYEKL. The DNA of the CDR3 is TGCGCCAGCAGCTCCGTAGCGAACCTGATTGAGACCCAGTACTTC. Its protein is CASSSVANLIETQYF.

J is TRBJ2-3 and V is TRBV29-1; D gene ambiguous. Germline V gene data show CDR1 as SQVTM and CDR2 as ANQGSEA. This CDR3 is 15 amino acids long. The V and J ends lost 1 base and 2 bases respectively, with 13 bases between them. CDR3 sequence: CSVEASDTFTDTQYF. The CDR3 bases are TGCAGCGTTGAAGCGTCAGACACGTTCACAGATACGCAGTATTTT.

CDR3 coding DNA: TGTGCCAGTAGTATAGGAAGACAGTACGGCTACACCTTC. Protein product: CASSIGRQYGYTF. This chain joins TRBV19 and TRBJ1-2, with D possibly TRBD1 on 5 matching bases. Germline V gives CDR1 LNHDA, CDR2 SQIVND (reference sequence). Trimming took off 1 base at V and 8 bases at J, with 11 bases between the two ends. The CDR3 totals 13 residues. The full variable domain, rest sourced from reference TRBV19 and TRBJ1-2, is DGGITQSPKYLFRKEGQNVTLSCEQNLNHDAMYWYRQDPGQGLRLIYYSQIVNDFQKGDIAEGYSVSREKKESFPLTVTSAQKNPTAFYLCASSIGRQYGYTFGSGTRLTVV.

In its sample, this clone was seen a few times. The chain combines TRBV9 with TRBJ1-2; no firm D call. Trimming shortened V by 3 bases and J by 4 bases, and 4 bases separated the two germline ends. CDR1 is SGDLS and CDR2 is YYNGEE in the germline V gene. CDR3 length equals 11 residues. As DNA, the CDR3 is TGTGCCAGCAGCGCGAGCTATGGCTACACCTTC. Translation: CASSASYGYTF.

The chain carries TRBV4-3 and TRBJ1-4, with D hard to call. The V end was cut by 5 bases, the J end by 5 bases, with 12 bases between. Germline lookup yields CDR1 LGHNA and CDR2 YSLEER. This CDR3 comprises 14 residues. The CDR3 loop is CASSNRAVNEKLFF. The CDR3 DNA reads as TGCGCCAGCAGCAACAGAGCTGTAAATGAAAAACTGTTTTTT.

This clone has just one count. The chain joins TRBV9 to TRBJ1-2; 7 bases are a match to TRBD1. Germline CDR1 and CDR2: SGDLS and YYNGEE. Trimming removed 5 bases from V and 4 bases from J; junction bases left unmatched: 8. CDR3 size: 14 residues. The CDR3 loop is CASRVAGTAYGYTF. DNA for the CDR3: TGTGCCAGCAGAGTCGCCGGGACAGCCTATGGCTACACCTTC.

This clone was counted once. The rearrangement joins TRBV5-5 to TRBJ1-1; 7 bases map to TRBD1. The CDR3 has 16 amino acids. With 4 bases clipped from V and 1 base from J, the junction kept 10 bases outside the gene matches. Germline lookup yields CDR1 SGHKS and CDR2 YYEKEE (reference sequence). The chain's CDR3 is CASSPGTVLTNTEAFF. CDR3 DNA: TGTGCCAGCAGCCCCGGGACAGTCTTGACGAACACTGAAGCTTTCTTT.

This rearrangement joins TRBV28 to TRBJ2-3, with unresolved D. This CDR3 has 15 amino acids. The germline V and J ends were trimmed by 5 bases and 0 bases, with 12 bases remaining between them. Germline CDR1 MDHEN, CDR2 SYDVKM. The CDR3 DNA is TGTGCCAGCAGTCCCCGCAGTCCTAGCACAGATACGCAGTATTTT. Amino acid sequence: CASSPRSPSTDTQYF.

This sequence joins TRBV28 and TRBJ2-3; TRBD1 agrees at 7 bases. Looked up from germline, CDR1 is MDHEN and CDR2 is SYDVKM. Trimming cost V 5 bases and J 4 bases; bases outside gene matches: 6. The CDR3 runs to 14 residues. The CDR3 here is CASSTRQGSDTQYF. CDR3 coding DNA: TGTGCCAGCAGTACGCGACAGGGATCAGATACGCAGTATTTT. The full variable domain, in which reference TRBV28 and TRBJ2-3 provide the parts outside the CDR3, is DVKVTQSSRYLVKRTGEKVFLECVQDMDHENMFWYRQDPGLGLRLIYFSYDVKMKEKGDIPEGYSVSREKKERFSLILESASTNQTSMYLCASSTRQGSDTQYFGPGTRLTVL.

This clone showed up just once. The chain links TRBV6-6 to TRBJ2-3; D call uncertain. The CDR3 is 14 residues long. The V gene's germline CDR1 is MNHNY and CDR2 SVGAGI (reference sequence). Trimming stripped 6 bases from V and 4 bases from J, with 14 bases between. The CDR3 DNA reads TGTGCCAGCAGGGCTGACTTGACTTCAGATACGCAGTATTTT. Amino acids: CASRADLTSDTQYF.